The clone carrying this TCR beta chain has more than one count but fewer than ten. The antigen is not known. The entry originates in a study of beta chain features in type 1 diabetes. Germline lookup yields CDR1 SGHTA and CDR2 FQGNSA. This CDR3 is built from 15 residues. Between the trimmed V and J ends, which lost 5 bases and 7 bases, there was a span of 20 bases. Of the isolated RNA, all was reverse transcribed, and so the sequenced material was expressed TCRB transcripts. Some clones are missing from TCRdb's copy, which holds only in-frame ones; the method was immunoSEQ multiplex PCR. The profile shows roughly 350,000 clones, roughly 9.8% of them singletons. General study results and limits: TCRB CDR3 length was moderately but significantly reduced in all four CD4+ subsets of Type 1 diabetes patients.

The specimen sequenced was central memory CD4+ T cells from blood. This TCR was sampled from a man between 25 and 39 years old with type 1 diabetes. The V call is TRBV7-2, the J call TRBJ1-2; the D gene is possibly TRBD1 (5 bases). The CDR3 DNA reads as TGTGCCAGCAGCCTCCGGTACCGGGGGACTGGTGGCTACACCTTC. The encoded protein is CASSLRYRGTGGYTF.